Listed below are T cell receptor beta chains from one sample, sequenced in a study of blood T cells in healthy people across ages. MiXCR, applied by TCRdb to the 5' RACE reads, yields one record per CDR3 protein. The sample records about 1.4 million distinct CDR3 sequences, roughly 60% being singletons. Sequencing was performed on blood. Receptors were obtained from a man in his late teens or twenties in good health. The conserved cysteine and the conserved F or W are not part of the CDR3 here. Each record gives: V gene, J gene, CDR3 protein.

v_gene: TRBV4-2; j_gene: TRBJ2-7; CDR3aa: ASSQVWTPVSYEQY
v_gene: TRBV28; j_gene: TRBJ2-6; CDR3aa: ASRPRLGSGANVLT
v_gene: TRBV11-2; j_gene: TRBJ2-7; CDR3aa: ASSSGRIGEQY
v_gene: TRBV7-2; j_gene: TRBJ1-2; CDR3aa: ASSLVGYGYT
v_gene: TRBV3-1; j_gene: TRBJ2-1; CDR3aa: ASSRTSGLYNEQF
v_gene: TRBV5-5; j_gene: TRBJ2-1; CDR3aa: ASTLTRSGKNNEQF
v_gene: TRBV7-8; j_gene: .; CDR3aa: ASSPGRGRGEQY
v_gene: TRBV20-1; j_gene: TRBJ2-3; CDR3aa: SVRGWLAGVGSQY
v_gene: TRBV7-2; j_gene: TRBJ2-4; CDR3aa: ASSSDGLAGVKNIQY
v_gene: TRBV5-1; j_gene: .; CDR3aa: ASSHWEGHEQY
v_gene: TRBV20-1; j_gene: .; CDR3aa: SAREGWGSYEQY
v_gene: TRBV6-5; j_gene: TRBJ2-4; CDR3aa: ASRYTIERQTQY
v_gene: TRBV27; j_gene: TRBJ2-3; CDR3aa: ASSLSGLDTDTQY
v_gene: TRBV20-1; j_gene: TRBJ1-1; CDR3aa: SARAPKRGHTEAF
v_gene: TRBV5-1; j_gene: TRBJ2-5; CDR3aa: ASSFSGFAETQY
v_gene: TRBV12-3/TRBV12-4; j_gene: TRBJ2-3; CDR3aa: ASTMAQGTQY
v_gene: TRBV29-1; j_gene: TRBJ2-1; CDR3aa: SVVLAINEQF
v_gene: TRBV12-3/TRBV12-4; j_gene: TRBJ1-1; CDR3aa: ASSFRRGDHTEAF
v_gene: TRBV29-1; j_gene: .; CDR3aa: SVGTAREQY
v_gene: TRBV20-1; j_gene: TRBJ2-4; CDR3aa: SARDNSRLAKNIQY
v_gene: TRBV10-2; j_gene: TRBJ2-7; CDR3aa: ASSDPLGLAGEGSYEQY
v_gene: TRBV7-9; j_gene: TRBJ1-1; CDR3aa: ASRGTGGATEAF